This TCR beta chain was sequenced during a study of blood T cells in healthy people across ages. Points from the study as a whole: Greater diversity and more naive CD4+ cells were seen in long-lived donors than in aged donors.

This CDR3 spans 15 amino acids. Unmatched junction bases numbered 5, after V lost 5 bases and J lost 2 bases. Germline V CDR1 and CDR2: SGHTA, FQGNSA. In this sample, this clonotype turned up many times. Its antigen remains unknown. Primed by a sample-barcoded 5' primer and a J-beta primer mix, a second PCR proceeded for 7 to 11 cycles. TCRdb passed the 5' RACE reads through MiXCR, listing each CDR3 protein once. Seen here are 550,000 to 650,000 distinct CDR3 sequences, 25% to 30% observed once, and the top ten hold approximately 14%. This sequence was found in an elderly woman in good health. The chain employs TRBV7-2 and TRBJ2-5, with 10 bases matching TRBD2. Sequenced input: blood. CDR3 residues: CASSRLAGAQETQYF. CDR3 sequence (DNA): TGTGCCAGCAGCCGACTAGCGGGCGCACAAGAGACCCAGTACTTC.